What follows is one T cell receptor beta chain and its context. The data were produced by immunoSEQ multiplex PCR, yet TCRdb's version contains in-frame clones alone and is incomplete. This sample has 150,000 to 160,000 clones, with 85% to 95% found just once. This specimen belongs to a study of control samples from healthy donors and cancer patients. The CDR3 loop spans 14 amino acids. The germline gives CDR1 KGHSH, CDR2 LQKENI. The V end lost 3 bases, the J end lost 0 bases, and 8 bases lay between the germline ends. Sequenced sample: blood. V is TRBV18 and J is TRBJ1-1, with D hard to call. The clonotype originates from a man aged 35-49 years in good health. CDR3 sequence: CASSPREVNTEAFF. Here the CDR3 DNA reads TGTGCCAGCTCACCGAGAGAGGTGAACACTGAAGCTTTCTTT.